The 4 T cell receptor beta chains listed next were all sequenced from one sample in a study of blood T cells in healthy people across ages. Then a second PCR, running roughly 7 to 11 cycles, was carried out with a sample-barcoded 5' primer and a J-beta primer mix. TCRdb re-derived calls from the 5' RACE reads in MiXCR, one entry per CDR3 protein. The table includes about 1.1 million distinct CDR3 sequences, 35% to 40% detected once. What was sequenced was blood. The origin of the receptors is a man between 18 and 29 years old in good health.

The chain combines TRBV7-2 with TRBJ2-7; D uncertain. V lost 5 bases and J 1 base, leaving 15 bases between the germline ends. The CDR3 loop spans 15 amino acids. Germline values: CDR1 SGHTA, CDR2 FQGNSA. The CDR3, as DNA: TGTGCCAGCAGCCCTGAGGTCCTACGGTCCTACGAGCAGTACTTC. Its translation: CASSPEVLRSYEQYF.

The genes are TRBV20-1 and TRBJ2-7, with D perhaps matching TRBD1 (6 bases). The ends were cut back, 0 bases at V and 1 base at J, with 13 bases in the middle. The CDR3 is made up of 15 amino acids. Germline V gene lookup returns CDR1 DFQATT and CDR2 SNEGSKA (reference sequence). The DNA for the CDR3 is TGCAGTGCTAGAGATCCCAGGGGATTGTCCTACGAGCAGTACTTC. Amino acids: CSARDPRGLSYEQYF.

The chain joins TRBV2 to TRBJ1-5; TRBD1 might be the D (6 bases). The V end was cut by 8 bases, the J end by 7 bases, with 15 bases between. The CDR3 is 13 amino acids. Per the germline V gene, CDR1 is SNHLY and CDR2 is FYNNEI. The CDR3 sequence: CASGVQGGQPQHF. DNA of the CDR3: TGTGCCAGCGGCGTACAGGGCGGCCAGCCCCAGCATTTT.

This clonotype was observed at least ten times. This chain uses TRBV9 with TRBJ1-5, with D hard to call. The CDR3 covers 14 residues. Germline CDR1 and CDR2: SGDLS and YYNGEE. The germline V and J ends were trimmed by 0 bases and 2 bases, with 6 bases remaining between them. CDR3 nucleotide sequence: TGTGCCAGCAGCGTAGACGGGGGCAATCAGCCCCAGCATTTT. This sequence encodes CASSVDGGNQPQHF.